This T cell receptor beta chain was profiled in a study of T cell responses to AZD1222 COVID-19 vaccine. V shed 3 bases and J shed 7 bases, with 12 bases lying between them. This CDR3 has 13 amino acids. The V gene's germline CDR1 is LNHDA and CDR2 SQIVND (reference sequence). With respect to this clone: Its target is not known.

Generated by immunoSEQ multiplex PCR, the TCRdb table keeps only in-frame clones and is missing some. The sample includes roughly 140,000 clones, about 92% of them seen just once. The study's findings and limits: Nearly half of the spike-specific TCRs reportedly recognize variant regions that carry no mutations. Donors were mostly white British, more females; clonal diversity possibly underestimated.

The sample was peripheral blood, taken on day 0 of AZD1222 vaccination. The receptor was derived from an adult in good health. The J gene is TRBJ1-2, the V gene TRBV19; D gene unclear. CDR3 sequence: CASSIDGLGGYTF. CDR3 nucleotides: TGTGCCAGTAGTATCGACGGATTAGGTGGCTACACCTTC.